This T cell receptor beta chain is from a study of T cell responses to AZD1222 COVID-19 vaccine. Whole-study findings and limits: Spike-specific TCR breadth and depth rose after two AZD1222 doses.

This CDR3 spans 14 amino acids. Trimming shortened V by 4 bases and J by 8 bases, and 14 bases separated the two germline ends. Germline V gives CDR1 SEHNR, CDR2 FQNEAQ (reference sequence). Comment on this clone: Its antigen remains unidentified.

Profiling relied on immunoSEQ multiplex PCR, and the TCRdb table lists in-frame clones only, not all of them. Among 100,000 or so clones listed, roughly nine tenths were seen once. This sequence joins TRBV7-9 and TRBJ1-4; D possibly corresponds to TRBD1 (6 bases). The receptor comes from an adult in good health. This specimen consisted of peripheral blood, obtained on day 0 of AZD1222 vaccination. CDR3 DNA: TGTGCCAGCAGCTACGACCTACAGGGCGAAAAACTGTTTTTT. Amino acid sequence: CASSYDLQGEKLFF.